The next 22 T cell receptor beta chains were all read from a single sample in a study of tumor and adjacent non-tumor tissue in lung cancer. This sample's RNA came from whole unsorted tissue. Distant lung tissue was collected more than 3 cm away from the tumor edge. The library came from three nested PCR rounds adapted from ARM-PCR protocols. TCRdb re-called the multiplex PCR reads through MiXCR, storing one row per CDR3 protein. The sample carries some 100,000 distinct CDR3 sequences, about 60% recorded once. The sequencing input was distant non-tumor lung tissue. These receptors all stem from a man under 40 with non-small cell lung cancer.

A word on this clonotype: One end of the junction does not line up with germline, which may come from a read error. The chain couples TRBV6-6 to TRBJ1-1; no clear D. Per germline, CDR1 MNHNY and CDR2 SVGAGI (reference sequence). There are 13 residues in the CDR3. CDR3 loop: CPSSYNRDTEAFF. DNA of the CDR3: TGTCCCAGCAGTTACAACCGAGACACTGAAGCTTTCTTT.

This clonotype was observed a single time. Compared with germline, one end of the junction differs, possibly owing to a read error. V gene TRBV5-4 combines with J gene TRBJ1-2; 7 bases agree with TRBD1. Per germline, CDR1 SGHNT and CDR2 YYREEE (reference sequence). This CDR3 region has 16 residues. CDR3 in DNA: TGTGTCAGCAGCGAGACAGGGAACCACGCTAACTATGACTACACCTTC. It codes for CVSSETGNHANYDYTF.

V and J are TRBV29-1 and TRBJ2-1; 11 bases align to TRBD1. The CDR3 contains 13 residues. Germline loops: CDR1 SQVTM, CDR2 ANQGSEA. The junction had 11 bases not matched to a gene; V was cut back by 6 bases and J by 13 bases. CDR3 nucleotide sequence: TGCAGCGTGCTTGGGACAGGGGGATCCGATCAGTTCTTC. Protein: CSVLGTGGSDQFF.

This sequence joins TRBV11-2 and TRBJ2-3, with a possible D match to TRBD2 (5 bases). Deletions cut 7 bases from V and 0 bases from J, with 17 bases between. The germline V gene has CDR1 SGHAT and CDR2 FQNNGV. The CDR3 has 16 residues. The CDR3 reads CASNLSGSFSTDTQYF. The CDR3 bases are TGTGCCAGCAACCTCTCGGGAAGCTTTAGCACAGATACGCAGTATTTT.

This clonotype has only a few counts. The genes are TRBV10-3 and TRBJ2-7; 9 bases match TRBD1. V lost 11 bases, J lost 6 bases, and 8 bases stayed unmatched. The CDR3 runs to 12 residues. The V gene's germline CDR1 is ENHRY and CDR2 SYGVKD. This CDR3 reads CAAGQGSGEQYF. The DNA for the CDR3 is TGTGCCGCGGGACAGGGATCGGGCGAGCAGTACTTC.

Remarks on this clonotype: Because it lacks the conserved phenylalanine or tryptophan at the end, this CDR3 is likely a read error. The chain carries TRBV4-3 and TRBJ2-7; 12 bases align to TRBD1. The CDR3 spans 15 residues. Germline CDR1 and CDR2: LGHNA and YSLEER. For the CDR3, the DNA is TGTGCCAGCAGCCAGGGACAGGGGGCTGCCTACGAGCAGTACCTC. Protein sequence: CASSQGQGAAYEQYL.

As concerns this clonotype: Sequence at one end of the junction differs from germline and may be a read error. The CDR3 DNA follows: TGCAGTGCGCGCCTCCCTTGGGGCATGAACACTGAAACTTTCTTT. Amino acid sequence: CSARLPWGMNTETFF. The J gene is TRBJ1-1, the V gene TRBV20-1; the D gene is possibly TRBD1 (5 bases). This CDR3 is 15 amino acids long. From germline, CDR1 is DFQATT and CDR2 SNEGSKA (reference sequence).

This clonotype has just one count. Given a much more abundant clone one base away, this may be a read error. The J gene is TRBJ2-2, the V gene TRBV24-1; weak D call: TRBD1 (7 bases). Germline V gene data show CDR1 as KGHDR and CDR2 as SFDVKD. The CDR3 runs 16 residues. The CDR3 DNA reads TGTGCCACCAGTGCTTCGACAGGGTCCGGCACCGGGGGGCTGTTTTTT. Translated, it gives CATSASTGSGTGGLFF.

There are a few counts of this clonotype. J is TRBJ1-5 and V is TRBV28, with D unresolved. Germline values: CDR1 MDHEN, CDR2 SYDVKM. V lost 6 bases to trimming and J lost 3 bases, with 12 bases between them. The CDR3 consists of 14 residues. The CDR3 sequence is CASRVDRYNQPQHF. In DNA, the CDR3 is TGTGCCAGCAGGGTGGATAGATACAATCAGCCCCAGCATTTT.

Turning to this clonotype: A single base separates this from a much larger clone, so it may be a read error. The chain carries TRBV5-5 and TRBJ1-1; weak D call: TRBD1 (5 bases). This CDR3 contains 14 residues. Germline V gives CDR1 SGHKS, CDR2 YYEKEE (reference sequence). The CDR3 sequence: CPSSLGHTNTEAFF. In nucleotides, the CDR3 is TGTCCCAGCAGCTTAGGACACACCAACACTGAAGCTTTCTTT.

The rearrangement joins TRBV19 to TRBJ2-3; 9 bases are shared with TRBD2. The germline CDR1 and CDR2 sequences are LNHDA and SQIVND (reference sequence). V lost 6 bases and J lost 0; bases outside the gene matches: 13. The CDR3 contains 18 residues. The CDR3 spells CASSPRLAGVPSTDTQYF. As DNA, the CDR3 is TGTGCCAGTAGCCCGCGTTTAGCGGGAGTTCCGAGCACAGATACGCAGTATTTT.

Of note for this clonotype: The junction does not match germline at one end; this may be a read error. The CDR3 protein is CTSSFSVAYEQYF. For the CDR3, the DNA is TGTACCAGCAGCTTTTCTGTAGCCTACGAGCAGTACTTC. The chain recombines TRBV11-1 with TRBJ2-7; D gene ambiguous. The CDR3 sequence is 13 residues long. CDR1 and CDR2 (germline): SGHAT, FQDESV (reference sequence).

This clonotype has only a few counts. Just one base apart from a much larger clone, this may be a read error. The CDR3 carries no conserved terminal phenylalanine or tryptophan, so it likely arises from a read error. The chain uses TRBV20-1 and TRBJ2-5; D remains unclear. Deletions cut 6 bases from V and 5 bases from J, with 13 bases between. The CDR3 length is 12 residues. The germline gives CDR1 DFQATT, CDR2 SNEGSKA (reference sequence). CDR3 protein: CSAPKRSETQYY. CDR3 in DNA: TGCAGTGCGCCAAAACGGTCGGAGACCCAGTACTAC.

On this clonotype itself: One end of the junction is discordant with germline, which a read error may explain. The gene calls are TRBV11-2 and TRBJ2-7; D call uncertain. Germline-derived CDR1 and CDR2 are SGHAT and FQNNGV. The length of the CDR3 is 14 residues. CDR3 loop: CASSLSLGYYEQYF. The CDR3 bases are TGTGCCAGCAGCTTAAGTCTTGGGTATTACGAGCAGTATTTC.

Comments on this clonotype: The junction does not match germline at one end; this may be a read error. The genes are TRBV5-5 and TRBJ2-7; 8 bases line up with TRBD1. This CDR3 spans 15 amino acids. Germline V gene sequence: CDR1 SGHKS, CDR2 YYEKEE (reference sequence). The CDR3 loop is CASSLVGQGIYEQYF. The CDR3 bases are TGTGCCAGCAGTTTGGTAGGACAGGGAATCTACGAGCAGTACTTC.

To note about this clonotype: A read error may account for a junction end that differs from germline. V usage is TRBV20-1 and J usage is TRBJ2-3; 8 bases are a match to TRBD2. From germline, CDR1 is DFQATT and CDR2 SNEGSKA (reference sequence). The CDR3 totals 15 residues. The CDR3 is CSTSNPGGRGDTQYF. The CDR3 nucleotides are TGCAGTACTAGCAACCCGGGAGGGCGGGGAGATACCCAGTATTTT.

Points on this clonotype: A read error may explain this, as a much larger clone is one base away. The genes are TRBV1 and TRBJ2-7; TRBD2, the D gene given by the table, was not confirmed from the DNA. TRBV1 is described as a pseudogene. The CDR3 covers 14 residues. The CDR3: CTSSQGLTGAEQYF. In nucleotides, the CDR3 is TGCACCAGCAGCCAAGGACTAACGGGAGCCGAGCAGTACTTC.

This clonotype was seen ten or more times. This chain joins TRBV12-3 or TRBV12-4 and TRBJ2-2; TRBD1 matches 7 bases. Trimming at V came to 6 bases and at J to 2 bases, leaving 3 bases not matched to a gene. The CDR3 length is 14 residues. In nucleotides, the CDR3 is TGTGCCAGCAGGGGGACAGTTAACACCGGGGAGCTGTTTTTT. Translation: CASRGTVNTGELFF.

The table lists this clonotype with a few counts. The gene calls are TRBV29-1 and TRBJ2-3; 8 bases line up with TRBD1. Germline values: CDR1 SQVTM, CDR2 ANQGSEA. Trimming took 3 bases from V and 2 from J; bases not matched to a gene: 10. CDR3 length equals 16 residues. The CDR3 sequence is CSVEGRGQANTDTQYF. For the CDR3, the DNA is TGCAGCGTTGAGGGTCGGGGACAGGCCAACACAGATACGCAGTATTTT.

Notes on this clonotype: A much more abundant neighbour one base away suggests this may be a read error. CDR3 in DNA: TGTGCCAGCCCGGGCAGGACAGACAACACCGGGGAGCTGTTTTTT. Protein product: CASPGRTDNTGELFF. The rearrangement joins TRBV18 to TRBJ2-2, with TRBD1 as a possible D gene (6 bases). The V and J ends lost 8 bases and 2 bases respectively, with 15 bases between them. This CDR3 has 15 residues. CDR1 and CDR2 from the germline V gene are KGHSH and LQKENI.

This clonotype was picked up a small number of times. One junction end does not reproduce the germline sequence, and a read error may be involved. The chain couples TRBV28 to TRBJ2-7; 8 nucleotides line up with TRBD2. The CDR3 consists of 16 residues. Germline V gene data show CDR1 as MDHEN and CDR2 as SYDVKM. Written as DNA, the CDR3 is TGTGCCAGTAGTTTAGGGCTCGGGACTAGTGACCACAAGCAGTGCTTC. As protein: CASSLGLGTSDHKQCF.

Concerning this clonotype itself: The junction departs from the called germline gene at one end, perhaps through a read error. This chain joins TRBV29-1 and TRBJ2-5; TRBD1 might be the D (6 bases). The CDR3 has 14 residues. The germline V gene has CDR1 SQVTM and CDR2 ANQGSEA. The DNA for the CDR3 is TGCAGCGTCGCATGGACAGCTGGTGCTAAGACCCAATACTTC. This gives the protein CSVAWTAGAKTQYF.